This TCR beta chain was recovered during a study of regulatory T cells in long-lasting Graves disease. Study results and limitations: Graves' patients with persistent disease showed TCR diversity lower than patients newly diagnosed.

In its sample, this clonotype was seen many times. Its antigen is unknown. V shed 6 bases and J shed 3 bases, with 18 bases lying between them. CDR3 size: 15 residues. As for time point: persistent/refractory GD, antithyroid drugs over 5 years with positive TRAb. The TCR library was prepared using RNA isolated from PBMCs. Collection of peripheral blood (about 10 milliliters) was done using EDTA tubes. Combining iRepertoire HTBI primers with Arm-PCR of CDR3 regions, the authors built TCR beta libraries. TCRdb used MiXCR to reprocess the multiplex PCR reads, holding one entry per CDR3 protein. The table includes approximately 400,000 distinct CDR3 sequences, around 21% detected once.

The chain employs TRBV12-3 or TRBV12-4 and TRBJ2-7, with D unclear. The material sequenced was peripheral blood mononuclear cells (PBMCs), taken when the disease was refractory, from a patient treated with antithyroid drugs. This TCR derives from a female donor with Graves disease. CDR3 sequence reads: CASSSQELNFYEQYF. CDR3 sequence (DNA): TGTGCCAGCAGCTCCCAGGAGCTCAATTTCTACGAGCAGTACTTC.